This is a list of T cell receptor beta chains from one sample in a study of blood T cell repertoires in COVID-19. The repertoire was sequenced with immunoSEQ multiplex PCR; TCRdb's copy has only in-frame clones and lacks some. This table has 250,000 to 300,000 clones, about 90% appearing once. Input material: peripheral blood. The receptors derive from a woman aged 30 to 39 with COVID-19, enrolled during active disease. CDR3s include the opening cysteine and the closing phenylalanine or tryptophan. The D gene is left open where the match is weak. Size is omitted from some rows. Given values are once, few, many or a class for expanded clones.

J	V	size	length	D	CDR3	DNA
TRBJ2-3	TRBV12-3/TRBV12-4	NA	12	NA	CASSFKGNTQYF	TGTGCCAGCAGTTTCAAGGGGAATACGCAGTATTTT
TRBJ2-7	TRBV5-1	NA	14	NA	CASSLERSSYEQYF	TGCGCCAGCAGCTTGGAACGCAGCTCCTACGAGCAGTACTTC
TRBJ1-6	TRBV28	NA	15	NA	CASSPITFTSAPLHF	TGTGCCAGCAGTCCGATTACCTTTACAAGCGCACCCCTCCACTTT
TRBJ2-2	TRBV19	few	16	NA	CASIPPGAAEGGELFF	TGTGCCAGTATACCTCCTGGGGCAGCGGAGGGCGGGGAGCTGTTTTTT
TRBJ1-1	TRBV6-5	NA	14	TRBD1	CASRTGGPNTEAFF	TGTGCCAGCAGGACAGGGGGCCCAAACACTGAAGCTTTCTTT
TRBJ1-4	TRBV27	NA	14	TRBD1	CASRLTGDSEKLFF	TGTGCCAGCAGATTGACGGGGGACAGCGAAAAACTGTTTTTT
TRBJ1-1	TRBV19	NA	15	NA	CASSFQGRGNTEAFF	TGTGCCAGTAGTTTCCAGGGAAGGGGGAACACTGAAGCTTTCTTT
TRBJ1-5	TRBV15	NA	12	NA	CATSRDFQPQHF	TGTGCCACCAGCAGAGACTTCCAGCCCCAGCATTTT
TRBJ2-1	TRBV3-1/TRBV3-2	NA	13	NA	CAASWAGDNEQFF	TGTGCCGCCTCCTGGGCAGGGGACAATGAGCAGTTCTTC
TRBJ1-1	TRBV19	NA	12	NA	CASTLQGTEAFF	TGTGCCAGTACCCTACAGGGCACTGAAGCTTTCTTT
TRBJ1-2	TRBV7-9	once	16	NA	CASSLAQGRRPYGYTF	TGTGCCAGCAGCTTAGCACAGGGTAGGAGGCCTTATGGCTACACCTTC
TRBJ2-3	TRBV7-8	NA	20	TRBD2	CASSPGGTSGGVTRTDTQYF	TGTGCCAGCAGCCCCGGTGGGACTAGCGGGGGCGTTACCCGCACAGATACGCAGTATTTT
TRBJ2-7	TRBV5-5	NA	17	TRBD2	CASSLNKASGLSYEQYF	TGTGCCAGCAGCTTGAATAAGGCTAGCGGGTTATCCTACGAGCAGTACTTC
TRBJ2-2	TRBV9	NA	15	TRBD1	CASSVGTGNTGELFF	TGTGCCAGCAGCGTGGGGACAGGGAACACCGGGGAGCTGTTTTTT
TRBJ1-3	TRBV2	NA	14	TRBD1	CASSAQGPGNTIYF	TGTGCCAGCAGCGCACAGGGGCCCGGAAACACCATATATTTT
TRBJ2-1	TRBV27	NA	14	TRBD2	CASSFRAGGNEQFF	TGTGCCAGCAGTTTCAGGGCGGGGGGCAATGAGCAGTTCTTC
TRBJ1-5	TRBV6-5	NA	13	NA	CASAPDGDQPQHF	TGTGCCAGCGCCCCAGACGGGGATCAGCCCCAGCATTTT
TRBJ2-5	TRBV28	NA	17	NA	CASSQADGRGPQETQYF	TGTGCCAGCAGCCAAGCTGACGGCAGGGGACCTCAAGAGACCCAGTACTTC
TRBJ1-2	TRBV6-6	NA	12	TRBD1	CASTDRGEGYTF	TGTGCCAGCACCGACAGGGGGGAGGGCTACACCTTC
TRBJ1-4	TRBV28	NA	18	TRBD1	CASSPSDRFSARREKLFF	TGTGCCAGCAGCCCTTCGGACAGGTTTTCAGCACGACGTGAAAAACTGTTTTTT
TRBJ1-1	TRBV4-2	NA	16	TRBD1	CASSQDFGTGITEAFF	TGTGCCAGCAGCCAAGATTTCGGGACAGGGATCACTGAAGCTTTCTTT
TRBJ1-2	TRBV7-9	NA	14	NA	CASSAGGAGYGYTF	TGTGCCAGCAGCGCGGGAGGCGCTGGCTATGGCTACACCTTC
TRBJ1-1	TRBV18	once	15	NA	CASSPIQGRDTEAFF	TGTGCCAGCTCACCAATTCAGGGGCGGGACACTGAAGCTTTCTTT
TRBJ2-5	TRBV7-9	once	17	NA	CASSTNNMGGPGETQYF	TGTGCCAGCAGTACAAACAACATGGGGGGGCCCGGGGAGACCCAGTACTTC
TRBJ1-5	TRBV7-6	NA	14	TRBD1	CASSQRQGNQPQHF	TGTGCCAGCAGCCAACGACAGGGGAATCAGCCCCAGCATTTT
TRBJ2-1	TRBV27	NA	11	NA	CASHRGNEQFF	TGTGCCAGCCACCGGGGGAATGAGCAGTTCTTC
TRBJ2-3	TRBV5-4	NA	15	TRBD1	CASSPGQTSTDTQYF	TGTGCCAGCAGCCCGGGACAGACCAGCACAGATACGCAGTATTTT
TRBJ1-5	TRBV9	NA	14	TRBD1	CASSEGQINQPQHF	TGTGCCAGCAGCGAGGGACAGATCAATCAGCCCCAGCATTTT
TRBJ2-1	TRBV24-1	NA	15	TRBD1	CATSDWRTGDNEQFF	TGTGCCACCAGTGATTGGAGGACAGGGGACAATGAGCAGTTCTTC